The entry below gives a single T cell receptor (beta chain) sequence along with its context. No conserved phenylalanine or tryptophan ends this CDR3, so it is likely a read error. The germline CDR1 and CDR2 sequences are SQVTM and ANQGSEA. The CDR3 extends over 12 amino acids. J gave up 10 bases and V 1 base, and 2 bases lay outside the gene matches. Individual cDNA molecules carried attached unique molecular identifiers. TCRdb itself ran the 5' RACE reads through MiXCR, one entry per CDR3 protein. The data show about 56,000 distinct CDR3 sequences, 10% to 15% seen once. The data were obtained in a study of early T cells in non-severe SARS-CoV-2 infection.

This chain joins TRBV29-1 and TRBJ1-2, with TRBD1 matching 11 bases. The TCR sequence derives from an adult who was a healthcare worker with PCR-confirmed SARS-CoV-2 infection or an uninfected control (not recorded which). The specimen was whole blood. This chain's CDR3 is CSVEGDRGNYTI. The CDR3 DNA reads as TGCAGCGTTGAAGGGGACAGGGGGAACTACACCATC.